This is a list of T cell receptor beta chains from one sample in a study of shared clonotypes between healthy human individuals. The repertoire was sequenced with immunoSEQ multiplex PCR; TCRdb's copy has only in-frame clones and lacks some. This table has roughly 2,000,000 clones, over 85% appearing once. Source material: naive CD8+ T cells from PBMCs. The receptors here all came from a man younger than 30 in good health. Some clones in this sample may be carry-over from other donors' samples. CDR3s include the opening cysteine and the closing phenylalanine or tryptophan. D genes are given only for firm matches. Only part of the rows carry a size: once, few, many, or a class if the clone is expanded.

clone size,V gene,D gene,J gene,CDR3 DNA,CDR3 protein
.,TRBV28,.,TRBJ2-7,TGTGCCAGCAGTTTCGCCGGGATCTACGAGCAGTACTTC,CASSFAGIYEQYF
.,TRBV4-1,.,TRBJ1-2,TGCGCCAGCAGCCAAGATCCCACCCTCATTAGCTATGGCTACACCTTC,CASSQDPTLISYGYTF
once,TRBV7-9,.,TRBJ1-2,TGTGCCAGCAGCTTAAGAGGGCTCGGAGGCTACACCTTC,CASSLRGLGGYTF
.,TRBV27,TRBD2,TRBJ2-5,TGTGCCAGCAGTGGGACTAGCGGCCGGGAGACCCAGTACTTC,CASSGTSGRETQYF
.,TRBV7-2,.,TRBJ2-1,TGTGCCAGCAGCTTGGATGGAAGTCGTGCGGGTGAGCAGTTCTTC,CASSLDGSRAGEQFF
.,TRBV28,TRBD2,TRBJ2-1,TGTGCCAGCAGTCCCCGACTAGCGGGAGGGCCCTACAATGAGCAGTTCTTC,CASSPRLAGGPYNEQFF
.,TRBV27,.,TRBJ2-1,TGTGCCAGCACTGAAGGGGGACCGGGTAATGAGCAGTTCTTC,CASTEGGPGNEQFF
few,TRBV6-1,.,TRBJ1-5,TGTGCCAGCTCTTTTCTCAATCAGCCCCAGCATTTT,CASSFLNQPQHF
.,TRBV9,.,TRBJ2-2,TGTGCCAGCAGCGGGGACATGGGGAACACCGGGGAGCTGTTTTTT,CASSGDMGNTGELFF
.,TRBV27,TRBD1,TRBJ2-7,TGTGCCAGCTCCGAGGGACAGGCCTACGAGCAGTACTTC,CASSEGQAYEQYF
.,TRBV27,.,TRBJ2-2,TGTGCCAGCAGTTTAGTGGGGATCCGGGAGCTGTTTTTT,CASSLVGIRELFF
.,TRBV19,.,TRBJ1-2,TGTGCCAGTAGTATAGATCGCGAGTCGCAGGACTATGGCTACACCTTC,CASSIDRESQDYGYTF
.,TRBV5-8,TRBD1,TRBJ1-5,TGTGCCAGCAGCTTGGACACGGACAGGGGCGTTTTGTATGGCAATCAGCCCCAGCATTTT,CASSLDTDRGVLYGNQPQHF
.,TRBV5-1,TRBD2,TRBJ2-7,TGCGCCAGCAGCTTGGGGGGACTAGACTACGAGCAGTACTTC,CASSLGGLDYEQYF
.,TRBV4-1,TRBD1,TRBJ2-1,TGCGCCAGCAGCCCCAGAAGTACAGGGGTGTACAATGAGCAGTTCTTC,CASSPRSTGVYNEQFF
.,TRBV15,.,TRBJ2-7,TGTGCCACTGCGTGGGGCTCACTATCCTACGAGCAGTACTTC,CATAWGSLSYEQYF
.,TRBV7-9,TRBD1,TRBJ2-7,TGTGCCAGCAGGGACCCGGGACAGGGGGCCTACGAGCAGTACTTC,CASRDPGQGAYEQYF
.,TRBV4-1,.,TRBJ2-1,TGCGCCAGCAGCCAAGATCGCGGGGCGTACAATGAGCAGTTCTTC,CASSQDRGAYNEQFF
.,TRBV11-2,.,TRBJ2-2,TGTGCCAGCAGCTTGAGTGTGGCCATTGTGACCGGGGAGCTGTTTTTT,CASSLSVAIVTGELFF
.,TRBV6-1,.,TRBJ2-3,TGTGCCAGCAGTGAAGGGGCTACCCTAAGGGCAGATACGCAGTATTTT,CASSEGATLRADTQYF
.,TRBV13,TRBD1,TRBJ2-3,TGTGCCAGCAGCTTAGTTATAGGGGGCCAACGGACAGATACGCAGTATTTT,CASSLVIGGQRTDTQYF
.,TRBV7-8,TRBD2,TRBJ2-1,TGTGCCAGCAGTCAGGAGAGTAGCGGGAGGTCCTACAATGAGCAGTTCTTC,CASSQESSGRSYNEQFF
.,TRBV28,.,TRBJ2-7,TGTGCCAGCAGTTTCCATTCAGACTACGAGCAGTACTTC,CASSFHSDYEQYF
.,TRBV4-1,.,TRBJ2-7,TGCGCCAGCGCCCTGGGGGGGGCTTCGTACGAGCAGTACTTC,CASALGGASYEQYF
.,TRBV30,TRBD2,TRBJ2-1,TGTGCCTGGAGTGTACGGGTGGAGCTAGCGGTTTACAATGAGCAGTTCTTC,CAWSVRVELAVYNEQFF
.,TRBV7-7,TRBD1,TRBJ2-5,TGTGCCAGCAGCCTCCAGGGACAGGTTCAAGAGACCCAGTACTTC,CASSLQGQVQETQYF
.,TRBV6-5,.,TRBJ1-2,TGTGCCAGCAGTTTGAGCCCGGAGAACTATGGCTACACCTTC,CASSLSPENYGYTF
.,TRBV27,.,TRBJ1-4,TGTGCCAGCAGTTCCATCCGGATTGCTAATGAAAAACTGTTTTTT,CASSSIRIANEKLFF
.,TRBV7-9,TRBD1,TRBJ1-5,TGTGCCAGCAGTACAGGGGGGATAAACCAGCCCCAGCATTTT,CASSTGGINQPQHF
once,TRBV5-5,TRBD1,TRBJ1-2,TGTGCCAGCAGCTTGGGACAGGGGACAGGTAACTATGGCTACACCTTC,CASSLGQGTGNYGYTF
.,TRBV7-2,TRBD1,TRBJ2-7,TGTGCCAGCAGCTTAGGGGTGTCGGGACAGGGTTTCTCCTACGAGCAGTACTTC,CASSLGVSGQGFSYEQYF
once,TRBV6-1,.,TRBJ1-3,TGTGCCAGCAGTGAAGGGTTTGGCAGGGAATTTGGAAACACCATATATTTT,CASSEGFGREFGNTIYF
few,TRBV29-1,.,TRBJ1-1,TGCAGCGTTTCCTCCTGGGCTGAAGCTTTCTTT,CSVSSWAEAFF
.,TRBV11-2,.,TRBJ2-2,TGTGCCAGCAGCTTAGTGGCCGGGGAGCTGTTTTTT,CASSLVAGELFF
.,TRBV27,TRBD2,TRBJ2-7,TGTGCCAGCAGGGACCCGGGACTAGCCTACGAGCAGTACTTC,CASRDPGLAYEQYF
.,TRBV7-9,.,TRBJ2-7,TGTGCCACAGACACCCGGGACGGCGGAGTAGTGTACGAGCAGTACTTC,CATDTRDGGVVYEQYF
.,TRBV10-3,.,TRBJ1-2,TGTGCCATCAGTGACCCAGACGCCCTGATATATGGCTACACCTTC,CAISDPDALIYGYTF
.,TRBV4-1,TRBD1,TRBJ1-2,TGCGCCAGCAGCCAAGACCCGACAGGGAATGGCTACACCTTC,CASSQDPTGNGYTF
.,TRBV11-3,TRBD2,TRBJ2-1,TGTGCCAGCAGCACCTCGGGACTAGCGGGCAATGAGCAGTTCTTC,CASSTSGLAGNEQFF
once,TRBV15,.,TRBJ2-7,TGTGCCACCAGCAGGGGAACAGATTACTACGAGCAGTACTTC,CATSRGTDYYEQYF
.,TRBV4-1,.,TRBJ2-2,TGCGCCAGCAGCCAAGTTCCCCGAGAGCTGTTTTTT,CASSQVPRELFF